This T cell receptor beta chain was sequenced for a study of T cell responses to AZD1222 COVID-19 vaccine. The trim removed 5 bases at V and 5 bases at J, leaving 6 bases unmatched. The CDR3 totals 14 residues. Germline CDR1 and CDR2: SGHRS and YFSETQ. The table came from immunoSEQ multiplex PCR; TCRdb's copy has only in-frame clones and leaves some out. The sample lists over 150,000 clones, just over 90% occurring once. The clonotype originates from an adult in good health. This chain uses TRBV5-1 with TRBJ1-1; 10 positions match TRBD1. Material: peripheral blood, obtained on day 0 of AZD1222 vaccination. This chain's CDR3 is CASSYGQGVTEAFF. In DNA, the CDR3 is TGCGCCAGCAGTTACGGACAGGGGGTGACTGAAGCTTTCTTT. The variable domain in full, completed from reference TRBV5-1 and TRBJ1-1, reads KAGVTQTPRYLIKTRGQQVTLSCSPISGHRSVSWYQQTPGQGLQFLFEYFSETQRNKGNFPGRFSGRQFSNSRSEMNVSTLELGDSALYLCASSYGQGVTEAFFGQGTRLTVV.